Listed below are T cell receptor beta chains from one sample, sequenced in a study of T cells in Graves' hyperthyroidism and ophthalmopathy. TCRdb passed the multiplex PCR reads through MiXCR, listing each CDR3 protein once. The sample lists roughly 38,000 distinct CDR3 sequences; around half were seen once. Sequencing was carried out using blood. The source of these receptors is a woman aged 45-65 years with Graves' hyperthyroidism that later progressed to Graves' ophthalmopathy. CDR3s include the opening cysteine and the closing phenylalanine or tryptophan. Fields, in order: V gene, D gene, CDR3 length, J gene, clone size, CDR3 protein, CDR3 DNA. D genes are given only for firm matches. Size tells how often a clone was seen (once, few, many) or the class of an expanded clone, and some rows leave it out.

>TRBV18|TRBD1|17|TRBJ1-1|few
CASSTDRGRLLNTEAFF
TGTGCCAGCTCGACGGACAGGGGGCGCCTGCTCAACACTGAAGCTTTCTTT
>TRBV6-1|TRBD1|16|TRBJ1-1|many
CASSEPGQGWSTEAFF
TGTGCCAGCAGTGAACCTGGACAGGGTTGGAGCACTGAAGCTTTCTTT
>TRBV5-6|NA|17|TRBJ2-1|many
CASTIQVLAVSYNEQFF
TGTGCCAGCACCATTCAGGTATTAGCGGTATCCTACAATGAGCAGTTCTTC
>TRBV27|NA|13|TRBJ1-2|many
CASSFPGGYGYTF
TGTGCCAGCAGTTTCCCCGGGGGATATGGCTACACCTTC
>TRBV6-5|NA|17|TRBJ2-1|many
CASSYSAPGLRLNEQFF
TGTGCCAGCAGTTACTCGGCACCGGGACTCCGTTTAAATGAGCAGTTCTTC
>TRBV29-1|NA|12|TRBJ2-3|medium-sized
CSVDAQTDTQYF
TGCAGCGTTGATGCGCAGACAGATACGCAGTATTTT
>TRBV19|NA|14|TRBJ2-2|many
CASSFRALPRELFF
TGTGCCAGTAGTTTCCGGGCCCTACCCAGGGAGCTGTTTTTT
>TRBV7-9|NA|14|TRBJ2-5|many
CASSLSWGDETQYF
TGTGCCAGCAGCTTGTCTTGGGGAGATGAGACCCAGTACTTC
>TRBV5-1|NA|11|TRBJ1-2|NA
CASSPGDDYTF
TGCGCTAGCAGCCCGGGGGACGACTACACCTTC
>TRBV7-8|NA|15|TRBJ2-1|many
CASSSGTRSQGEQFF
TGTGCCAGCAGCTCAGGGACTAGGTCACAGGGGGAGCAGTTCTTC
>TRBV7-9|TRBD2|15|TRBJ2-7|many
CASSQGLAGVDEQYF
TGTGCCAGCAGCCAGGGACTAGCGGGAGTCGACGAGCAGTACTTC
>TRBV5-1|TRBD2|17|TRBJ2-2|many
CASSLAGRESYTGELFF
TGCGCCAGCAGCTTGGCCGGGCGGGAGTCGTACACCGGGGAGCTGTTTTTT
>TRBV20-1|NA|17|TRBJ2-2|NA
CIARGIGSELNTGELFF
TGCATTGCTAGGGGGATCGGGTCAGAATTAAACACCGGGGAGCTGTTTTTT
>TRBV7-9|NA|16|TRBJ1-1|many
CASSSGRAALNTEAFF
TGTGCCAGCAGCTCCGGGAGGGCCGCGTTGAACACTGAAGCTTTCTTT
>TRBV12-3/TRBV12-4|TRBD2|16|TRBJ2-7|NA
CASSRGLAGNTGEQYF
TGTGCCAGCAGCCGCGGACTAGCGGGAAACACCGGGGAGCAGTACTTC
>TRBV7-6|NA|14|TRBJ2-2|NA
CASSPAQNTGELFF
TGTGCCAGCAGCCCGGCACAGAACACCGGGGAGCTGTTTTTT
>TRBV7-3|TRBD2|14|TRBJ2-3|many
CASSPWASGDTQYF
TGTGCCAGCAGCCCCTGGGCTAGCGGAGATACGCAGTATTTT
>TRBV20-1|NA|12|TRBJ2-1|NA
CSARDGWSEQFF
TGCAGTGCTAGAGATGGGTGGAGTGAGCAGTTCTTC
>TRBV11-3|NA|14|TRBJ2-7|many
CASSLAGHSYEQYF
TGTGCCAGCAGCTTAGCCGGACACTCCTACGAGCAGTACTTC
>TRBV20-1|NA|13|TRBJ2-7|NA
CSARGGTSYEQYF
TGCAGTGCTAGAGGGGGAACCTCCTACGAGCAGTACTTC
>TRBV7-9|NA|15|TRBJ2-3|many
CASSLSVIVTDTQYF
TGTGCCAGCAGCTTGAGCGTTATCGTCACAGATACGCAGTATTTT
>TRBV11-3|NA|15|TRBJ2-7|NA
CASSWEGATPYEQYF
TGTGCCAGCAGCTGGGAGGGGGCGACGCCCTACGAGCAGTACTTC
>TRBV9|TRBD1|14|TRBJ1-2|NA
CASSAQGAGYGYTF
TGTGCCAGCAGCGCGCAGGGGGCGGGCTATGGCTACACCTTC
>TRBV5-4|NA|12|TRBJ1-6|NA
CASSLDSSPLHF
TGTGCCAGCAGCTTGGATAGCTCACCCCTCCACTTT
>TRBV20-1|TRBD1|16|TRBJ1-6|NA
CSARDRERSYNSPLHF
TGCAGTGCTAGGGACAGGGAGCGTTCCTATAATTCACCCCTCCACTTT
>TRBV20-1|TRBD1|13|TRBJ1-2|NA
CSAQDRGEYGYTF
TGCAGTGCTCAAGACAGGGGAGAGTATGGCTACACCTTC
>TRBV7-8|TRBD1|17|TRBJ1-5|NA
CASSLAETGVSNQPQHF
TGTGCCAGCAGCTTAGCTGAAACAGGGGTTAGCAATCAGCCCCAGCATTTT
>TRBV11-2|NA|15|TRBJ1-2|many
CASSLNPDKNYGYTF
TGTGCCAGCAGCTTAAATCCGGACAAGAACTATGGCTACACCTTC
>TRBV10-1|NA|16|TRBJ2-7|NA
CASSPRLEPGGYEQYF
TGCGCCAGCAGCCCGAGATTGGAACCGGGTGGCTACGAGCAGTACTTC
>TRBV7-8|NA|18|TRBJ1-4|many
CASSLVVGAGALNEKLFF
TGTGCCAGCAGCTTAGTAGTAGGGGCAGGGGCCTTAAATGAAAAACTGTTTTTT
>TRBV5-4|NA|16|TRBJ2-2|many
CASSLRGRGITGELFF
TGTGCCAGCAGCCTCAGGGGGAGGGGAATCACCGGGGAGCTGTTTTTT
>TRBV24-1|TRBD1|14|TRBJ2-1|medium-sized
CATGPGQGMYEQFF
TGTGCCACCGGACCGGGACAGGGAATGTATGAGCAGTTCTTC
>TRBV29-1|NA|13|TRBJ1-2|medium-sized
CSVTTGRLYGYTF
TGCAGCGTAACTACGGGACGGCTCTATGGCTACACCTTC
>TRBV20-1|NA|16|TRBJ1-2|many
CSARDRAGSSNYGYTF
TGCAGTGCTAGAGATCGGGCGGGGTCCTCTAACTATGGCTACACCTTC
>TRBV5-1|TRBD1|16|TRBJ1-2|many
CASSSGLRDRNYGYTF
TGCGCCAGCAGCTCGGGACTAAGGGACAGGAACTATGGCTACACCTTC
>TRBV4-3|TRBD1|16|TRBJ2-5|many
CASSQDGQGAVETQYF
TGCGCCAGCAGCCAAGATGGACAGGGGGCTGTAGAGACCCAGTACTTC
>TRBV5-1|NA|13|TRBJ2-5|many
CASRGGAGETQYF
TGCGCCAGCAGAGGAGGGGCGGGAGAGACCCAGTACTTC
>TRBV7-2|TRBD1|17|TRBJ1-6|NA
CASSLFQDRDGNSPFHF
TGTGCCAGCAGCTTATTCCAGGACAGGGACGGTAATTCACCCTTCCACTTT
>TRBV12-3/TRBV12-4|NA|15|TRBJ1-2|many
CASSWLNRQVYGYTF
TGTGCCAGCAGTTGGTTGAACAGACAAGTCTATGGCTACACCTTC